The 28 T cell receptor beta chains reported below all come from one sample, sequenced in a study of post-analysis software for immune sequencing data. General study results and limits: Higher frequency in patients than in controls was seen for roughly five TRBV segments, with TRBV5-6, TRBV5-1 and TRBV20-1 among them.

No antigen has been identified for these receptors. Included in the TCR beta cDNA libraries were unique molecular identifiers. TCRdb processed the PCR reads anew with MiXCR; each CDR3 protein has one entry. The sample shows more than 450,000 distinct CDR3 sequences, under 40% of them seen only once. The sample comprised blood. The receptors were sampled from a girl aged 2 to 17 with multiple sclerosis.

The chain is built from TRBV27 and TRBJ1-5, with D possibly TRBD1 on 5 matching bases. This CDR3 is 17 amino acids long. Germline CDR1 MNHEY, CDR2 SMNVEV (reference sequence). Trimming took 0 bases from V and 0 from J, leaving 12 bases between them. This CDR3 is CASSLSAGPYSNQPQHF. As DNA, the CDR3 is TGTGCCAGCAGTTTATCCGCGGGACCTTATAGCAATCAGCCCCAGCATTTT.

The chain combines TRBV18 with TRBJ2-1, with D perhaps matching TRBD1 (6 bases). CDR3 length equals 16 residues. From germline, CDR1 is KGHSH and CDR2 LQKENI. V shed 3 bases and J shed 5 bases, with 17 bases lying between them. CDR3 sequence reads: CASSPVVAGANNEQFF. CDR3 DNA sequence: TGTGCCAGCTCACCGGTTGTCGCAGGGGCCAACAATGAGCAGTTCTTC.

The table lists this clonotype with a few counts. V gene TRBV18 combines with J gene TRBJ1-2, with D perhaps TRBD1 (5 bases). The CDR3 spans 13 residues. Between the trimmed V and J ends, which lost 0 bases and 9 bases, there was a span of 11 bases. Looked up from germline, CDR1 is KGHSH and CDR2 is LQKENI. The CDR3 nucleotides are TGTGCCAGCTCACCACCATTCGAGGGGAGCTACACCTTC. Amino acid sequence: CASSPPFEGSYTF.

This chain connects TRBV7-8 to TRBJ2-7; D is unresolved. Looked up from germline, CDR1 is SGHVS and CDR2 is FQNEAQ. V lost 5 bases and J lost 3, with 11 bases in between. The CDR3 is 13 amino acids. For the CDR3, the DNA is TGTGCCAGCAGCCCAGACATGATCTACGAGCAGTACTTC. Its protein product is CASSPDMIYEQYF.

The chain has TRBV4-1 and TRBJ2-5, with 8 nucleotides matching TRBD1. The CDR3 is made up of 15 amino acids. J lost 11 bases, V lost 1 base, and 12 bases had no gene match. Germline V lookup: CDR1 MGHRA, CDR2 YSYEKL. The DNA of the CDR3 is TGCGCCAGCAGCCAAGCTTCGGACAGGGATGAGGAGCAGTACTTC. Translating it yields CASSQASDRDEEQYF.

The CDR3 spells CATSDSLNTEAFF. DNA for the CDR3: TGTGCCACCAGTGATTCTCTCAACACTGAAGCTTTCTTT. The V call is TRBV24-1, the J call TRBJ1-1; D unresolved. Germline CDR1 is KGHDR and CDR2 is SFDVKD. The V and J ends lost 2 bases and 2 bases respectively, with 5 bases between them. The CDR3 runs to 13 residues.

A few counts support this clonotype. The V call is TRBV7-3, the J call TRBJ2-3, with 8 bases lining up with TRBD2. CDR1 and CDR2 from the germline V gene are SGHTA and FQGTGA. The junction had 2 bases not matched to a gene; V was cut back by 3 bases and J by 6 bases. The CDR3 is 13 residues long. In DNA, the CDR3 is TGTGCCAGCAGCTTCGGGGGGGGGGATACGCAGTATTTT. Translation gives CASSFGGGDTQYF. Looking up the rest from reference TRBV7-3 and TRBJ2-3 gives the full variable domain: GAGVSQTPSNKVTEKGKYVELRCDPISGHTALYWYRQSLGQGPEFLIYFQGTGAADDSGLPNDRFFAVRPEGSVSTLKIQRTERGDSAVYLCASSFGGGDTQYFGPGTRLTVL.

This chain joins TRBV2 and TRBJ1-4; possible D gene TRBD1, 5 bases. This CDR3 is 15 amino acids long. CDR1 and CDR2 (germline): SNHLY, FYNNEI. V was trimmed by 7 bases and J by 7 bases, leaving 19 bases between them. The CDR3 DNA reads as TGTGCCAGCAACAAAGGGACGGACCGGAGTGAAAAACTGTTTTTT. It yields the protein CASNKGTDRSEKLFF.

The chain carries TRBV5-1 and TRBJ1-2, with D perhaps TRBD1 (6 bases). CDR3 length: 14 amino acids. Germline V lookup: CDR1 SGHRS, CDR2 YFSETQ. Between the trimmed V and J ends, which lost 3 bases and 5 bases, there was a span of 14 bases. This CDR3 reads CASSSQGPVYGYTF. The CDR3 DNA sequence: TGCGCCAGCAGCTCGCAGGGGCCTGTGTATGGCTACACCTTC. Drawing the rest from reference TRBV5-1 and TRBJ1-2, the complete variable domain is KAGVTQTPRYLIKTRGQQVTLSCSPISGHRSVSWYQQTPGQGLQFLFEYFSETQRNKGNFPGRFSGRQFSNSRSEMNVSTLELGDSALYLCASSSQGPVYGYTFGSGTRLTVV.

The CDR3 DNA sequence: TGCAGCGTTGGACAGGTTATTAACTATGGCTACACCTTC. Amino acid sequence: CSVGQVINYGYTF. The chain carries TRBV29-1 and TRBJ1-2, with a weak D call TRBD1 (6 bases). V dropped 4 bases and J dropped 1 base, with 10 bases sitting between them. Germline CDR1 reads SQVTM; CDR2 reads ANQGSEA. This CDR3 spans 13 amino acids.

The CDR3 here is CASSSWTSGGEETQYF. DNA of the CDR3: TGTGCCAGCAGTTCCTGGACTAGCGGGGGCGAAGAGACCCAGTACTTC. The genes are TRBV6-2 or TRBV6-3 and TRBJ2-5; 13 bases map to TRBD2. Germline V lookup: CDR1 MNHEY, CDR2 SVGEGT. The CDR3 runs 16 residues. The ends lost 4 bases at V and 3 bases at J; junction bases unmatched: 5.

This clonotype was observed a few times. A read error is possible here, since a much larger clone lies one base away. The V and J genes are TRBV5-5 and TRBJ2-7; 9 nucleotides agree with TRBD1. Germline V lookup: CDR1 SGHKS, CDR2 YYEKEE (reference sequence). The CDR3 length is 15 residues. Trimming at V came to 4 bases and at J to 3 bases, leaving 8 bases not matched to a gene. CDR3 residues: CASSPGTGNCYEQYF. CDR3 coding DNA: TGTGCCAGCAGCCCGGGGACAGGGAACTGCTACGAGCAGTACTTC.

The rearrangement links TRBV7-2 to TRBJ2-1; 8 bases align to TRBD2. In germline, CDR1 is SGHTA, CDR2 FQGNSA. This CDR3 contains 14 residues. Losses at the gene ends were 3 bases for V and 4 bases for J; bases not matched to a gene: 2. The CDR3 loop is CASSFGGVYNEQFF. CDR3 DNA: TGTGCCAGCAGCTTCGGGGGGGTTTACAATGAGCAGTTCTTC.

The chain couples TRBV4-1 to TRBJ2-7; 8 nucleotides match TRBD1. This CDR3 spans 14 amino acids. Unmatched junction bases numbered 2, after V lost 1 base and J lost 3 bases. Germline V lookup: CDR1 MGHRA, CDR2 YSYEKL. The CDR3 nucleotides read TGCGCCAGCAGCCAAGCAGGGGGCAACTACGAGCAGTACTTC. Amino acid sequence: CASSQAGGNYEQYF.

The J gene is TRBJ1-5, the V gene TRBV20-1, with a weak D call TRBD1 (6 bases). This CDR3 contains 19 residues. V lost 0 bases to trimming and J lost 1 base, with 22 bases between them. Germline V gene data show CDR1 as DFQATT and CDR2 as SNEGSKA (reference sequence). This CDR3 reads CSARESGQGIDRSNQPQHF. Here the CDR3 DNA reads TGCAGTGCTAGAGAATCAGGGCAGGGGATCGACAGGAGCAATCAGCCCCAGCATTTT.

The sample holds a few counts of this clonotype. This chain uses TRBV11-2 with TRBJ2-7, with 8 bases that match TRBD1. V trimming: 4 bases; J trimming: 1 base; junction bases outside the gene matches: 12. CDR1 is SGHAT, CDR2 FQNNGV, per germline. There are 17 residues in the CDR3. CDR3 protein: CASSSISGGRRSYEQYF. The CDR3 DNA reads as TGTGCCAGCAGCTCAATCTCAGGGGGCCGCAGGTCCTACGAGCAGTACTTC.

There are a few counts of this clonotype. In nucleotides, the CDR3 is TGTGCCAGCAGCGAAGGACAGGGCCAGACAGATACGCAGTATTTT. Translated: CASSEGQGQTDTQYF. The V gene is TRBV7-6, the J gene TRBJ2-3; TRBD1 matches 8 bases. The CDR3 covers 15 residues. J lost 3 bases, V lost 5 bases, and 7 bases had no gene match. Germline CDR1 is SGHVS and CDR2 is FNYEAQ.

This clonotype was seen more than once but under ten times. J is TRBJ2-2 and V is TRBV6-5; 7 positions agree with TRBD2. V lost 4 bases, J lost 6 bases, and 8 bases stayed unmatched. Germline lookup yields CDR1 MNHEY and CDR2 SVGAGI. The CDR3 loop spans 15 amino acids. This CDR3 is CASSFRGVGAGELFF. The CDR3 nucleotides read TGTGCCAGCAGTTTTCGGGGGGTAGGAGCCGGGGAGCTGTTTTTT.

This clonotype was recorded many times. This sequence joins TRBV5-1 and TRBJ2-3; TRBD1 is a possible D gene (5 bases). Germline CDR1 SGHRS, CDR2 YFSETQ. V gave up 0 bases and J gave up 6 bases, with 8 bases separating them. CDR3 length equals 13 residues. This CDR3 reads CASSLGGLDTQYF. DNA of the CDR3: TGCGCCAGCAGCTTGGGGGGCTTGGATACGCAGTATTTT.

This chain links TRBV19 with TRBJ1-2; D unresolved. Germline V lookup: CDR1 LNHDA, CDR2 SQIVND (reference sequence). Trimming removed 4 bases at V and 3 bases at J, with 6 bases between. This CDR3 has 12 amino acids. The CDR3 sequence is CASSTLYYGYTF. In nucleotides, the CDR3 is TGTGCCAGTAGTACGCTGTACTATGGCTACACCTTC.

A few counts support this clonotype. The genes are TRBV29-1 and TRBJ1-2; 7 nucleotides line up with TRBD1. Looked up from germline, CDR1 is SQVTM and CDR2 is ANQGSEA. J was trimmed by 1 base and V by 4 bases; bases with no gene match: 3. The CDR3 covers 13 residues. The CDR3 DNA reads TGCAGCGTTGGGACAGGAGTTAACTATGGCTACACCTTC. Its translation is CSVGTGVNYGYTF.

This clonotype was recorded only once. An end of the junction does not agree with germline; a read error may underlie this. The rearrangement links TRBV20-1 to TRBJ1-4, with 7 bases aligning to TRBD1. There are 12 residues in the CDR3. CDR1 and CDR2 (germline): DFQATT, SNEGSKA (reference sequence). CDR3 residues: CSAFRGNEKRFF. The CDR3 DNA sequence: TGCAGTGCGTTCAGGGGGAATGAAAAACGGTTTTTT.

This clonotype was counted at least ten times. The chain joins TRBV5-1 to TRBJ2-7; 8 bases align to TRBD1. V shed 6 bases, J shed 5 bases, and the junction held 13 bases outside the gene matches. Germline CDR1 and CDR2: SGHRS and YFSETQ. CDR3 length: 15 residues. CDR3 sequence (DNA): TGCGCCAGCACCCACGGAGTTCAGGGGGCTAACGAGCAGTACTTC. Protein: CASTHGVQGANEQYF.

The rearrangement links TRBV15 to TRBJ1-5; 7 nucleotides match TRBD1. The CDR3 spans 18 residues. The germline gives CDR1 LNHNV, CDR2 YYDKDF (reference sequence). Trimming removed 3 bases from V and 0 bases from J; junction bases left unmatched: 11. The CDR3 DNA follows: TGTGCCACCAGCAGTGGACTCCAAGCAGGGGGTAGCAATCAGCCCCAGCATTTT. Protein product: CATSSGLQAGGSNQPQHF. Using reference TRBV15 and TRBJ1-5 for the parts outside the CDR3, the full variable domain is DAMVIQNPRYQVTQFGKPVTLSCSQTLNHNVMYWYQQKSSQAPKLLFHYYDKDFNNEADTPDNFQSRRPNTSFCFLDIRSPGLGDTAMYLCATSSGLQAGGSNQPQHFGDGTRLSIL.

The V gene is TRBV27, the J gene TRBJ1-2; tentatively, D is TRBD1 (5 bases). The CDR3 is 13 residues long. The germline V and J ends were trimmed by 8 bases and 1 base, with 11 bases remaining between them. In germline, CDR1 is MNHEY, CDR2 SMNVEV (reference sequence). CDR3 bases: TGTGCCAGCGGTCCCGGGGGTAACTATGGCTACACCTTC. It yields the protein CASGPGGNYGYTF.

This sequence joins TRBV5-8 and TRBJ1-5; D perhaps matches TRBD1 (5 bases). Trimming took off 1 base at V and 2 bases at J, with 10 bases between the two ends. This CDR3 has 15 residues. Germline V gene sequence: CDR1 SGHTS, CDR2 YDEGEE. The CDR3 DNA sequence: TGTGCCAGCAGCTTGTTCCAGGGCGGCAATCAGCCCCAGCATTTT. Its translation is CASSLFQGGNQPQHF.

This clonotype has just a few counts. The chain employs TRBV3-1 and TRBJ2-1; 10 bases are shared with TRBD2. Germline lookup yields CDR1 LGHDT and CDR2 YNNKEL (reference sequence). CDR3 length: 16 amino acids. Trimming removed 4 bases from V and 4 bases from J; junction bases left unmatched: 7. The CDR3 loop reads CASSPLWTSGYNEQFF. The CDR3 coding sequence is TGTGCCAGCAGCCCTCTCTGGACTAGCGGATACAATGAGCAGTTCTTC.

This clonotype was seen many times. The genes are TRBV18 and TRBJ1-5; D ambiguous. This CDR3 is 13 amino acids long. Germline V gene data show CDR1 as KGHSH and CDR2 as LQKENI. Trimming took off 3 bases at V and 9 bases at J, with 12 bases between the two ends. The CDR3 here is CASSPTAPGPQHF. The CDR3, as DNA: TGTGCCAGCTCACCGACGGCCCCTGGGCCCCAGCATTTT.